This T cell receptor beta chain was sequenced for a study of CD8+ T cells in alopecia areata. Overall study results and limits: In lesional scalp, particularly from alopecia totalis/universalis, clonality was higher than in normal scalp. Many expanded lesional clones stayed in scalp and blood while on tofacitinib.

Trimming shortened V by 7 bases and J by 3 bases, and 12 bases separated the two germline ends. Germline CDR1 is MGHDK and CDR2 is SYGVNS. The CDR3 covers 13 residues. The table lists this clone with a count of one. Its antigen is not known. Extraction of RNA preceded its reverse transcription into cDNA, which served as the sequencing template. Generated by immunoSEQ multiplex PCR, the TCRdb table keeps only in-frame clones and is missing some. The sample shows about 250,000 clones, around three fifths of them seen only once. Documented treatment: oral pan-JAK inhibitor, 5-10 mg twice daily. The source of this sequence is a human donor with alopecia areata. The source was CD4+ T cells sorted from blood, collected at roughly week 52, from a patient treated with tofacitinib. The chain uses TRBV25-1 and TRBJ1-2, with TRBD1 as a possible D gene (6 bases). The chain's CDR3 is CASTKTGYYGYTF. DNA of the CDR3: TGTGCCAGCACCAAGACAGGATACTATGGCTACACCTTC.